A single sample gave rise to the 13 T cell receptor beta chains below, sequenced in a study of cytomegalovirus exposure and HLA in healthy donors. The PCR ran on 60 Vbeta and 13 Jbeta primers. Here immunoSEQ multiplex PCR was the method, and the copy in TCRdb shows in-frame clones only, minus some. This sample has about 160,000 clones, with 84% found just once. Source material: PBMCs. Every receptor here comes from a man younger than 35 in good health and CMV-seronegative.

The rearrangement uses TRBV11-2 and TRBJ2-7, with 7 bases matching TRBD1. V lost 0 bases, J lost 3 bases, and 5 bases stayed unmatched. Germline CDR1 reads SGHAT; CDR2 reads FQNNGV. This CDR3 has 15 residues. The CDR3 DNA is TGTGCCAGCAGCTTAGAAGGGGGACAGTTCTACGAGCAGTACTTC. Protein sequence: CASSLEGGQFYEQYF.

V is TRBV6-6 and J is TRBJ1-5, with 8 nucleotides matching TRBD1. The V gene end was trimmed by 6 bases and the J gene end by 4 bases; junction bases not matched to a gene: 8. The CDR3 runs 15 residues. Germline V gene lookup returns CDR1 MNHNY and CDR2 SVGAGI (reference sequence). The DNA for the CDR3 is TGTGCCAGCAGGGGACAGGAGGGACGGAATCAGCCCCAGCATTTT. Residues: CASRGQEGRNQPQHF.

The chain is built from TRBV4-3 and TRBJ2-3; 8 bases line up with TRBD2. The CDR3 length is 19 residues. The germline CDR1 and CDR2 sequences are LGHNA and YSLEER. V dropped 0 bases and J dropped 2; count of bases not matched to a gene: 13. The CDR3 DNA is TGCGCCAGCAGCCAAGATGGGGCGAGGGCTAGCGGGTTCACAGATACGCAGTATTTT. Translated: CASSQDGARASGFTDTQYF.

V gene TRBV5-4 combines with J gene TRBJ2-5, with D hard to call. The J call is doubtful: the DNA matches TRBJ2-7 better. CDR1 is SGHNT and CDR2 is YYREEE in the germline V gene (reference sequence). There are 13 residues in the CDR3. CDR3 coding DNA: TGTGCCAGCAGCTTGGACGGTCCCTACGAGCAGTACTTC. It is translated as CASSLDGPYEQYF.

This clone was found once. The rearrangement uses TRBV7-9 and TRBJ2-3; 8 nucleotides line up with TRBD2. This CDR3 has 16 amino acids. Germline CDR1 and CDR2: SEHNR and FQNEAQ (reference sequence). V lost 4 bases and J lost 7; bases outside the gene matches: 13. CDR3 residues: CASSSTGTRHTYTQYF. The CDR3 nucleotides read TGTGCCAGCAGCTCGACCGGGACTAGGCACACTTATACGCAGTATTTT.

The chain combines TRBV5-8 with TRBJ2-3; D possibly corresponds to TRBD2 (5 bases). This CDR3 contains 16 residues. Germline CDR1 reads SGHTS; CDR2 reads YDEGEE. Trimming took off 7 bases at V and 3 bases at J, with 21 bases between the two ends. The CDR3 spells CASGPLRWERTDTQYF. For the CDR3, the DNA is TGTGCCAGCGGTCCCCTTAGATGGGAGAGGACAGATACGCAGTATTTT.

This clone was recorded a few times. The chain carries TRBV5-1 and TRBJ2-7, with 7 nucleotides matching TRBD1. CDR1 and CDR2 from the germline V gene are SGHRS and YFSETQ. Trimming cost V 2 bases and J 3 bases; bases outside gene matches: 2. This CDR3 has 13 residues. CDR3 coding DNA: TGCGCCAGCAGCTTAACAGGGGACTACGAGCAGTACTTC. Its translation: CASSLTGDYEQYF.

The chain links TRBV5-1 to TRBJ1-2; TRBD1 is a possible D gene (6 bases). Trimming removed 0 bases from V and 2 bases from J, with 11 bases in between. Germline V gives CDR1 SGHRS, CDR2 YFSETQ. The CDR3 totals 15 residues. The CDR3 coding sequence is TGCGCCAGCAGCTTGGACGGACAGTCCAACTATGGCTACACCTTC. This gives the protein CASSLDGQSNYGYTF.

V and J are TRBV7-6 and TRBJ2-7, with 7 bases fitting TRBD1. With V trimmed by 5 bases and J by 2 bases, 6 bases remained unmatched. Germline V gene lookup returns CDR1 SGHVS and CDR2 FNYEAQ. The CDR3 runs 14 residues. CDR3 region: CASSLGQEAYEQYF. The CDR3 region has the DNA TGTGCCAGCAGCCTCGGACAGGAAGCCTACGAGCAGTACTTC.

The chain links TRBV18 to TRBJ1-2; no reliable D call. Germline CDR1 and CDR2: KGHSH and LQKENI. The CDR3 totals 15 residues. Trimming cost V 3 bases and J 2 bases, with 13 bases left between them. The CDR3 region is CASSPSSPGNYGYTF. In nucleotides, the CDR3 is TGTGCCAGCTCACCGTCCTCCCCCGGGAACTATGGCTACACCTTC. The whole variable domain, remainder taken from reference TRBV18 and TRBJ1-2, is NAGVMQNPRHLVRRRGQEARLRCSPMKGHSHVYWYRQLPEEGLKFMVYLQKENIIDESGMPKERFSAEFPKEGPSILRIQQVVRGDSAAYFCASSPSSPGNYGYTFGSGTRLTVV.

With regard to this clone: The junction does not match germline at one end; this may be a read error. V usage is TRBV9 and J usage is TRBJ2-2, with TRBD2 matching 8 bases. The CDR3 loop spans 16 amino acids. CDR1 and CDR2 (germline): SGDLS, YYNGEE. CDR3 sequence (DNA): TGTGCCAGCAGCCCGGCGGGCGGGGGGAACGCCGGGGAGCTGTTTTTT. Encoded protein: CASSPAGGGNAGELFF.

The chain uses TRBV2 and TRBJ1-4, with D possibly matching TRBD1 (6 bases). This CDR3 region has 14 residues. The V gene lost 5 bases and the J gene lost 0 bases, with 7 bases spanning the gap. Germline-derived CDR1 and CDR2 are SNHLY and FYNNEI. The CDR3 here is CASSRQATNEKLFF. The CDR3 DNA reads as TGTGCCAGCAGTCGACAGGCAACTAATGAAAAACTGTTTTTT.

The genes are TRBV5-1 and TRBJ2-3, with D tentatively TRBD2 (6 bases). The CDR3 covers 17 residues. Germline CDR1 reads SGHRS; CDR2 reads YFSETQ. Trimming pared 0 bases from V and 4 bases from J, leaving 18 bases between. CDR3 loop: CASSLGVGGRSPDTQYF. The CDR3, as DNA: TGCGCCAGCAGCTTGGGGGTTGGAGGGAGGTCACCAGATACGCAGTATTTT.